The T cell receptor beta chain described here comes from a study of patients and donors after allogeneic stem cell transplantation. The CDR3 loop spans 10 amino acids. V lost 6 bases and J lost 8, with 5 bases in between. Germline lookup yields CDR1 MNHEY and CDR2 SMNVEV (reference sequence). A single record per CDR3 protein comes from TCRdb applying MiXCR to the RT-PCR reads. The sample lists around 23,000 distinct CDR3 sequences; approximately 43% were seen once. Sequences were obtained from blood, either unsorted or a sorted T cell fraction (not recorded which). The J gene is TRBJ1-5, the V gene TRBV27; D gene uncertain. The receptor was isolated from a human donor who was either an allogeneic HSCT recipient or a stem cell or donor lymphocyte infusion donor (not recorded which). It is not recorded whose cells these are; they may come from a transplant donor. The CDR3 loop is CASRKKPQHF. CDR3 nucleotide sequence: TGTGCCAGCAGGAAAAAGCCCCAGCATTTT.